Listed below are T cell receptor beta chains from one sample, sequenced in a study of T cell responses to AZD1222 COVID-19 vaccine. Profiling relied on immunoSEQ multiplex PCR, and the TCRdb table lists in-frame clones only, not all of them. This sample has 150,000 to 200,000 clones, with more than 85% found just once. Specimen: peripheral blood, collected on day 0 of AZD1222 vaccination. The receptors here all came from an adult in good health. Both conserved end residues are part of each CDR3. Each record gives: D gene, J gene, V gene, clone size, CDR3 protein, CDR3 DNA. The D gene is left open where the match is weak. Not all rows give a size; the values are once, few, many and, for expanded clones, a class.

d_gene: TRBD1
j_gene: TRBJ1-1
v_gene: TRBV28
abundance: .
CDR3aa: CASSPSDRVAEAFF
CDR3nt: TGTGCCAGCAGTCCCTCGGACAGGGTCGCTGAAGCTTTCTTT

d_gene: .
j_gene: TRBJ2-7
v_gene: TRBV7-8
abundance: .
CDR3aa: CASSISTGPAYEQYF
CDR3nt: TGTGCCAGCAGCATTTCGACAGGACCTGCCTACGAGCAGTACTTC

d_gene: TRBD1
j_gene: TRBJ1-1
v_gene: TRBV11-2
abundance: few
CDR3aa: CASSFSDRAGNTEAFF
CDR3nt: TGTGCCAGCAGCTTTTCCGACAGGGCGGGGAACACTGAAGCTTTCTTT

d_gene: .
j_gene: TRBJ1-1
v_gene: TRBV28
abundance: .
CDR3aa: CASSLGKTEAFF
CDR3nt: TGTGCCAGCAGTCTAGGGAAAACTGAAGCTTTCTTT

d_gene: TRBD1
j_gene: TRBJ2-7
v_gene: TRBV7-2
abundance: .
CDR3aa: CASSLGAGQGAYEQYF
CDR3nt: TGTGCCAGCAGCTTAGGGGCCGGACAGGGCGCCTACGAGCAGTACTTC

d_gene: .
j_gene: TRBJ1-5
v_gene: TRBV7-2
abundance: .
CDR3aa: CASSLIGGSNQPQHF
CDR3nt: TGTGCCAGCAGCTTAATTGGGGGTAGCAATCAGCCCCAGCATTTT

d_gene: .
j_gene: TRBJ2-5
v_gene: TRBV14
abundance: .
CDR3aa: CASSQGQTQYF
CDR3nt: TGTGCCAGCAGCCAGGGACAGACCCAGTACTTC

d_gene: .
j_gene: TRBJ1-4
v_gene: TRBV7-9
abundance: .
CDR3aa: CASSYGGVPGEKLFF
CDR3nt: TGTGCCAGCAGCTACGGAGGGGTTCCGGGGGAAAAACTGTTTTTT

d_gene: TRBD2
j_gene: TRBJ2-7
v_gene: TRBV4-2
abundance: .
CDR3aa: CASSQQGLAGASSYEQYF
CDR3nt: TGTGCCAGCAGCCAGCAGGGACTAGCGGGGGCCAGCTCCTACGAGCAGTACTTC

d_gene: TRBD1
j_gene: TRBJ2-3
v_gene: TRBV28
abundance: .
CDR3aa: CASSFSGTGNTQYF
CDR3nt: TGTGCCAGCAGTTTCTCGGGGACAGGCAATACGCAGTATTTT

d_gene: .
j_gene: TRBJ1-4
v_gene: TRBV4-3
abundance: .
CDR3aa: CASSQGGSAAANEKLFF
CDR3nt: TGCGCCAGCAGCCAAGGGGGGTCTGCGGCTGCTAATGAAAAACTGTTTTTT

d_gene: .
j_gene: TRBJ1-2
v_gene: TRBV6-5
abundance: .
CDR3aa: CASRQQENYGYTF
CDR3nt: TGTGCCAGCAGACAACAGGAGAACTATGGCTACACCTTC

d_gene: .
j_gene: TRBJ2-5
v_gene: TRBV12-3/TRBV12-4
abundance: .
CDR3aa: CASSFLGLETQYF
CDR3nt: TGTGCCAGCAGTTTCTTGGGGCTGGAGACCCAGTACTTC

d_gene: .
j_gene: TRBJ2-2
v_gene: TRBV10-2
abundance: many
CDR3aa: CASSDLQLANTGELFF
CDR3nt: TGCGCCAGCAGTGACCTCCAGCTCGCGAACACCGGGGAGCTGTTTTTT

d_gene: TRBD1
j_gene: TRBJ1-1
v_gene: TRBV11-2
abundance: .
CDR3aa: CASSGRGRDTEAFF
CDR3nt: TGTGCCAGCAGCGGCAGGGGGAGGGACACTGAAGCTTTCTTT

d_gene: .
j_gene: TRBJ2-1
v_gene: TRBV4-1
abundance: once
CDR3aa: CASSQVTGEKQFF
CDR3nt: TGCGCCAGCAGCCAAGTGACGGGAGAAAAGCAGTTCTTC

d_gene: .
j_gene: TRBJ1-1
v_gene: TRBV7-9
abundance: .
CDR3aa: CASSFSRSTEAFF
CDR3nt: TGTGCCAGCAGCTTCTCAAGGTCCACTGAAGCTTTCTTT

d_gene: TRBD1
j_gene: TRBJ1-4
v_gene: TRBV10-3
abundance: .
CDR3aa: CAISPGTGALLGEKLFF
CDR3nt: TGTGCCATCAGCCCCGGGACAGGGGCACTTCTAGGCGAAAAACTGTTTTTT

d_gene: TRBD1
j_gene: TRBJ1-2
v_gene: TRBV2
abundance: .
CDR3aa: CASSGDSYGYTF
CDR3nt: TGTGCCAGCAGTGGGGACAGTTATGGCTACACCTTC

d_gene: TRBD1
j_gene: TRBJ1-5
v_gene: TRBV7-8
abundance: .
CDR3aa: CASSGDRGGQPQHF
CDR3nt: TGTGCCAGCAGCGGGGACAGGGGAGGTCAGCCCCAGCATTTT

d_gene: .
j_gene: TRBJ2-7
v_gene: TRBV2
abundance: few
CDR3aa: CASSLWEQYF
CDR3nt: TGTGCCAGCAGTTTATGGGAGCAGTACTTC

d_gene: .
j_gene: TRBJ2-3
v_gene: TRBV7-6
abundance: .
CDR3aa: CASSLSSVDTQYF
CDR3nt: TGTGCCAGCAGCTTAAGTTCGGTGGATACGCAGTATTTT

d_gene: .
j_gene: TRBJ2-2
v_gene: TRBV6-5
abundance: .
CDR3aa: CASRTKNRRAGELFF
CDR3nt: TGTGCCAGCAGGACCAAGAACAGAAGGGCCGGGGAGCTGTTTTTT

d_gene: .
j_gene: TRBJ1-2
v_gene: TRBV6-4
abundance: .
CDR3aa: CASSDPRASGYTF
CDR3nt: TGTGCCAGCAGTGACCCTAGGGCCAGCGGCTACACCTTC

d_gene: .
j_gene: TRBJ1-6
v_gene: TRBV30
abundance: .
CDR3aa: CAWSYGTQGYSPLHF
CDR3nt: TGTGCCTGGAGTTACGGGACACAGGGTTATTCACCCCTCCACTTT

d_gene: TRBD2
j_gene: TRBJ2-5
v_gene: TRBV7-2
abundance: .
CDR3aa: CASSVGLLQETQYF
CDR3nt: TGTGCCAGCAGCGTGGGACTACTACAAGAGACCCAGTACTTC

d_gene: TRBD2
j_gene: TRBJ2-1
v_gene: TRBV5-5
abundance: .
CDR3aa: CASSPGLAGYNEQFF
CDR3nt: TGTGCCAGCAGCCCGGGACTAGCGGGGTACAATGAGCAGTTCTTC

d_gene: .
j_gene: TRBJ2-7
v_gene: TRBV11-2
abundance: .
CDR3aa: CASSPQAGLREQYF
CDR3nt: TGTGCCAGCAGCCCCCAGGCAGGGTTACGCGAGCAGTACTTC

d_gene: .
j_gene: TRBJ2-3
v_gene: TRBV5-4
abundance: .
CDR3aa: CASSAFPPHRSTDTQYF
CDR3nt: TGTGCCAGCAGCGCTTTTCCCCCTCACAGGAGCACAGATACGCAGTATTTT

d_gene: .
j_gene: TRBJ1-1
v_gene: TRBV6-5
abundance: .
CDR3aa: CASRSWDTEAFF
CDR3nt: TGTGCCAGCAGATCATGGGACACTGAAGCTTTCTTT

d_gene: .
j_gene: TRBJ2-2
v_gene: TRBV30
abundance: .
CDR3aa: CAWSPPGVRLFF
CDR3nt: TGTGCCTGGAGCCCACCGGGCGTACGGCTGTTTTTT

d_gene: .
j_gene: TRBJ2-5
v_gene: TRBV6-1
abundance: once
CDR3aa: CASSERGQGQYF
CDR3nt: TGTGCCAGCAGTGAAAGGGGCCAGGGACAGTACTTC

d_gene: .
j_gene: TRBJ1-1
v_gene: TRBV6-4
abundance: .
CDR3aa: CASSDSTSGITTEAFF
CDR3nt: TGTGCCAGCAGTGACTCTACGTCAGGGATAACGACTGAAGCTTTCTTT

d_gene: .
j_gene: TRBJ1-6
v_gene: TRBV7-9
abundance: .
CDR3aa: CASSLARGGIGVNSPLHF
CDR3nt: TGTGCCAGCAGCTTAGCGCGGGGGGGGATTGGAGTTAATTCACCCCTCCACTTT

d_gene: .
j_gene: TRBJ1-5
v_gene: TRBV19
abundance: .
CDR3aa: CASSIDGSRMPQHF
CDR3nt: TGTGCCAGTAGTATAGACGGGAGTCGGATGCCCCAGCATTTT

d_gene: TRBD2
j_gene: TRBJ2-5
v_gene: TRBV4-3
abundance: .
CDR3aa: CASSPGLAGGLQETQYF
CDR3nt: TGCGCCAGCAGCCCGGGACTAGCGGGGGGTTTACAAGAGACCCAGTACTTC

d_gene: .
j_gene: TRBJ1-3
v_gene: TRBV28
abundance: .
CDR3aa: CASSPATDGNTIYF
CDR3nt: TGTGCCAGCAGCCCAGCCACTGACGGAAACACCATATATTTT

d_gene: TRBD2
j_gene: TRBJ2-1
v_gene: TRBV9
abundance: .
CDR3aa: CASSVLAGGQYEQFF
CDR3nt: TGTGCCAGCAGCGTACTTGCGGGGGGCCAGTATGAGCAGTTCTTC

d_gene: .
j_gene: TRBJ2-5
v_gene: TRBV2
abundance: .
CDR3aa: CASSSDSQETQYF
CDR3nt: TGTGCCAGCAGTAGCGACAGCCAAGAGACCCAGTACTTC

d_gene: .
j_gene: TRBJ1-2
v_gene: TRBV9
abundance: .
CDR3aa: CASSGKIRAGGYTF
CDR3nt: TGTGCCAGCAGCGGAAAAATCCGGGCTGGAGGCTACACCTTC

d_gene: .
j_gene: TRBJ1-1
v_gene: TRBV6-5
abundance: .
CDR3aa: CASRPGSVNTEAFF
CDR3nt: TGTGCCAGCCGCCCGGGTTCAGTGAACACTGAAGCTTTCTTT

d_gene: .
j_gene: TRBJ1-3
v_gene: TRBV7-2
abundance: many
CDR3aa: CASSSLAFSGNTIYF
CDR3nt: TGTGCCAGCAGCTCACTGGCGTTCTCTGGAAACACCATATATTTT

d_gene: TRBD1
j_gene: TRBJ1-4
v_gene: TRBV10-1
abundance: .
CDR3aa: CASSESLVQGAHEKLFF
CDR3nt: TGCGCCAGCAGTGAGTCGCTTGTACAGGGGGCGCATGAAAAACTGTTTTTT

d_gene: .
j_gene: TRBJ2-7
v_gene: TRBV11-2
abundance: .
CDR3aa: CASPLRGF
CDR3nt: TGTGCCAGCCCTCTCCGGGGCTTC

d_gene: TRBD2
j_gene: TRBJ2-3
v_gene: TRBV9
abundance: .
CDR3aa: CASSAQTLAGGRDTQYF
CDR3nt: TGTGCCAGCAGCGCGCAAACACTAGCGGGGGGGAGAGATACGCAGTATTTT

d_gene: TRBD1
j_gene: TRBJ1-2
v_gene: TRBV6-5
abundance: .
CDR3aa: CASRRTGDGYGYTF
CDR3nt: TGTGCCAGCAGGCGAACAGGGGATGGCTATGGCTACACCTTC

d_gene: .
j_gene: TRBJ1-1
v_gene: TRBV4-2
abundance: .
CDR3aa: CASSQDAGVGEAFF
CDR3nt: TGTGCCAGCAGCCAAGACGCGGGGGTGGGTGAAGCTTTCTTT